A selection of T cell receptor beta chains follows, all from one sample in a study of T cells in tumors after PD-1 blockade. Clones were sequenced by immunoSEQ multiplex PCR, and TCRdb holds only the in-frame ones, with some missing. The sample records about 14,000 clones, around four fifths being singletons. Specimen: PBMCs, collected after anti-PD-1 treatment. These receptors all stem from a human donor with basal cell carcinoma. CDR3s include the opening cysteine and the closing phenylalanine or tryptophan. A D gene is named only where the DNA matches it firmly. Clone sizes are given selectively: once, few, many, or a class where the clone is expanded.

TRBD2	-	TRBJ2-3	TRBV7-2	TGTGCCAGCAGCCTCATAAGCGGGGGCACAGATACGCAGTATTTT	CASSLISGGTDTQYF
TRBD1	once	TRBJ1-4	TRBV19	TGTGCCAGTAGTGTAAGACCCGGGACAGGGGGCGTTGGAGAAAAACTGTTTTTT	CASSVRPGTGGVGEKLFF
TRBD1	-	TRBJ2-3	TRBV19	TGTGCCAGTAGTAAGGGGGACAGGCTCACAGATACGCAGTATTTT	CASSKGDRLTDTQYF
-	-	TRBJ1-6	TRBV3-1/TRBV3-2	TGTGCCAGCAGCCAAGCCTTCCCCCACAGGGTTCCCTATTCACCCCTCCACTTT	CASSQAFPHRVPYSPLHF
-	few	TRBJ1-2	TRBV7-9	TGTGCCAGCAGCTTAGTAAACTATGGCTACACCTTC	CASSLVNYGYTF
TRBD2	-	TRBJ2-1	TRBV5-1	TGCGCCAGCAGCTTTAGGGGGACTAGCGGGGGTTATGAGCAGTTCTTC	CASSFRGTSGGYEQFF
-	hyperexpanded	TRBJ2-5	TRBV6-5	TGTGCCAGCAGCACTAGGGAGACCCAGTACTTC	CASSTRETQYF
-	-	TRBJ2-1	TRBV28	TGTGCCAGCAGCTTTACCTCTAGTGAGCAGTTCTTC	CASSFTSSEQFF
TRBD1	-	TRBJ1-1	TRBV28	TGTGCCAGCCGGGGGACAGGGGATAGAGCTGAAGCTTTCTTT	CASRGTGDRAEAFF
-	-	TRBJ2-2	TRBV18	TGTGCCAGCTCACCGCGGACGGGGAACACCGGGGAGCTGTTTTTT	CASSPRTGNTGELFF
-	-	TRBJ1-2	TRBV19	TGTGCCAGTAGTATAGTACAGCAATGGGATGGCTACACCTTC	CASSIVQQWDGYTF
-	-	TRBJ1-1	TRBV18	TGTGCCAGCTCACGACCTACGGAAAACACTGAAGCTTTCTTT	CASSRPTENTEAFF
TRBD1	-	TRBJ1-1	TRBV6-6	TGTGCCAGCAGTGGAGAGGGGACAGGGAGGGACACTGAAGCTTTCTTT	CASSGEGTGRDTEAFF
TRBD2	once	TRBJ2-3	TRBV5-4	TGTGCCAGCAGCTTTAGCGGGGGGTCCCACACAGATACGCAGTATTTT	CASSFSGGSHTDTQYF
-	-	TRBJ1-5	TRBV28	TGTGCCAGCACTCCGGGACACAATCAGCCCCAGCATTTT	CASTPGHNQPQHF
-	-	TRBJ2-7	TRBV5-1	TGCGCCAGCAGCGTCTCTCGCAACTCCTACGAGCGGTACTTC	CASSVSRNSYERYF
TRBD1	-	TRBJ2-7	TRBV28	TGTGCCAGCAGTGTACTCCAGGGGGCGCCGAGTGAGCAGTACTTC	CASSVLQGAPSEQYF
-	once	TRBJ2-3	TRBV5-1	TGCGCCAGCAGCTTGGTAGATACGCAGTATTTT	CASSLVDTQYF
-	-	TRBJ2-7	TRBV6-6	TGTGCCAGCAGTTACATCGGCTCCTACGAGCAGTACTTC	CASSYIGSYEQYF
TRBD1	-	TRBJ1-1	TRBV19	TGTGCCAGTAGCCAGGGGGGGACTGAAGCTTTCTTT	CASSQGGTEAFF
TRBD1	-	TRBJ1-2	TRBV30	TGTGCCCAAGACAGGGGCGATAACTATGGCTACACCTTC	CAQDRGDNYGYTF
TRBD2	-	TRBJ2-2	TRBV7-9	TGTGCCAGCAGCTCAAGACTAGCGGAGAACACCGGGGAGCTGTTTTTT	CASSSRLAENTGELFF
-	-	TRBJ1-1	TRBV6-5	TGTGCCAGCAACCCAAGACAGTCATGGACTGAAGCTTTCTTT	CASNPRQSWTEAFF
TRBD1	-	TRBJ1-5	TRBV18	TGTGCCAGCTCACATGGGGACAGCCTAAATCAGCCCCAGCATTTT	CASSHGDSLNQPQHF
TRBD1	-	TRBJ1-2	TRBV5-1	TGCGCCAGCAGCTTGACAGGGGAGGACAACTATGGCTACACCTTC	CASSLTGEDNYGYTF
TRBD2	-	TRBJ2-5	TRBV5-1	TGCGCCAGCAGCTTGGTGCTAGCGGGGGGAGAGACCCAGTACTTC	CASSLVLAGGETQYF
-	-	TRBJ2-3	TRBV24-1	TGTGCCACCAGTGATTCACACTCGAAAAAACTACCTCGGGGGAGCGCTAGCACAGATACGCAGTATTTT	CATSDSHSKKLPRGSASTDTQYF
TRBD2	-	TRBJ2-1	TRBV19	TGTGCCAGTAGTAACCTAGCGGGAGGCCCCTCCCAGTTCTTC	CASSNLAGGPSQFF
-	-	TRBJ2-7	TRBV12-5	TGTGCTAGTGGTTTGACGTTTCGGGGAACCTACGAGCAGTACTTC	CASGLTFRGTYEQYF
-	-	TRBJ2-7	TRBV7-9	TGTGCCAGCAGCCCAGGTTCATTTGGGGGCCGATACGAGCAGTACTTC	CASSPGSFGGRYEQYF
-	-	TRBJ1-2	TRBV2	TGTGCCAGCAGGGAAGGAGGTTTACGGTCCAACTATGGCTACACCTTC	CASREGGLRSNYGYTF
-	-	TRBJ1-1	TRBV28	TGTGCCAGCCGCCGGGGCCAGAGACCTATGAACACTGAAGCTTTCTTT	CASRRGQRPMNTEAFF
-	-	TRBJ2-5	TRBV6-5	TGTGCCAGCAGTCCACCCACCAGGGGGGGAGAGACCCAGTACTTC	CASSPPTRGGETQYF
-	-	TRBJ1-1	TRBV27	TGTGCCAGCAGTCTAGGGGGAACGAACACTGAAGCTTTCTTT	CASSLGGTNTEAFF
-	-	TRBJ2-7	TRBV3-1/TRBV3-2	TGTGCCAGCAGCCAAACCGGGCTTGAGCAGTACTTC	CASSQTGLEQYF
TRBD1	-	TRBJ1-5	TRBV6-2/TRBV6-3	TGTGCCAGCAGTTCTATGAGAATGGGACAGGGCTATCAGCCCCAGCATTTT	CASSSMRMGQGYQPQHF
-	-	TRBJ2-3	TRBV9	TGTGCCAGCAGCGTAGCTCACACAGATACGCAGTATTTT	CASSVAHTDTQYF
TRBD2	-	TRBJ2-2	TRBV5-4	TGTGCCAGCAGCGGACTAGCGGGAACCGGGGAGCTGTTTTTT	CASSGLAGTGELFF
-	-	TRBJ1-2	TRBV25-1	TGTGCCAGCAGGGACACCACTAACTATGGCTACACCTTC	CASRDTTNYGYTF
-	-	TRBJ2-5	TRBV29-1	TGCAGCGTTGAGATAAGGATCCAAGAGACCCAGTACTTC	CSVEIRIQETQYF
TRBD1	-	TRBJ1-2	TRBV5-4	TGTGCCAGCAGCTCCGTGGCAGGGGGCTTTGGCTACACCTTC	CASSSVAGGFGYTF
-	-	TRBJ1-4	TRBV19	TGTGCCAGTAGTCTCCGGCACCGCGACGAAAAACTGTTTTTT	CASSLRHRDEKLFF
-	once	TRBJ2-7	TRBV28	TGTGCCAGCAGGCGTACCGGGACCACCTACGAGCAGTACTTC	CASRRTGTTYEQYF
-	-	TRBJ2-6	TRBV11-2	TGTGCCAGCAGTGGCCGGCAGCGTCAGGGGACCTCTGGGGCCAACGTCCTGACTTTC	CASSGRQRQGTSGANVLTF
TRBD1	-	TRBJ1-1	TRBV18	TGTGCCAGCACGGGACAGGCGAACACTGAAGCTTTCTTT	CASTGQANTEAFF
TRBD2	-	TRBJ2-3	TRBV27	TGTGCCAGCAAGAGGCTAGCGGCTAGCACAGATACGCAGTATTTT	CASKRLAASTDTQYF
-	-	TRBJ2-6	TRBV3-1/TRBV3-2	TGTGCCAGCAGCCGAGACAGGATTGGGGCCAACGTCCTGACTTTC	CASSRDRIGANVLTF
TRBD1	-	TRBJ1-5	TRBV7-6	TGTGCCAGCAGCTTAGGACCGTCGGTCAGGGGGGATCAGCCCCAGCATTTT	CASSLGPSVRGDQPQHF
-	few	TRBJ1-5	TRBV7-2	TGTGCCAGCAGCTTCTGGGGGGATCAGCCCCAGCATTTT	CASSFWGDQPQHF